The 15 T cell receptor beta chains presented below share a single source sample, sequenced in a study of T cell repertoires in cytomegalovirus infection. Using its own MiXCR run on the reads, TCRdb lists one record per CDR3 protein. The table has 600,000 to 700,000 distinct CDR3 sequences, around 35% seen once. Antigens for these TCRs are unknown. Sequenced here: cultured PBMCs, sampled from culture after CMV antigen stimulation. The receptors here all came from a human donor in good health (CMV status not recorded). Some clones in this sample may be carry-over from other donors' samples.

This clonotype was counted only a few times. V and J are TRBV7-2 and TRBJ2-1; TRBD1 agrees at 7 bases. The CDR3 is 16 amino acids. Trimming at V came to 1 base and at J to 1 base, leaving 4 bases not matched to a gene. Germline loops: CDR1 SGHTA, CDR2 FQGNSA. Written as DNA, the CDR3 is TGTGCCAGCAGCTTAGAGGGGGCCAAGTCCTACAATGAGCAGTTCTTC. Translation: CASSLEGAKSYNEQFF.

This clonotype was seen ten or more times. The CDR3 nucleotides are TGTGCCAGGAGCCAGGGGGATCAGCCCCAGCATTTT. Translated, it gives CARSQGDQPQHF. V usage is TRBV19 and J usage is TRBJ1-5; 7 bases agree with TRBD1. The V gene end was trimmed by 9 bases and the J gene end by 5 bases; junction bases not matched to a gene: 4. The germline CDR1 and CDR2 sequences are LNHDA and SQIVND (reference sequence). The CDR3 spans 12 residues.

This clonotype was counted a few times. The chain carries TRBV15 and TRBJ2-5; D is tentatively TRBD1 or TRBD2 (5 bases each). The CDR3 is 17 amino acids. Germline-derived CDR1 and CDR2 are LNHNV and YYDKDF (reference sequence). Trimming removed 2 bases from V and 5 bases from J, with 21 bases in between. In nucleotides, the CDR3 is TGTGCCACCAGCAGACAAACGACAGCGGACCCCTCGGAGACCCAGTACTTC. Amino acids: CATSRQTTADPSETQYF.

The J gene is TRBJ1-2, the V gene TRBV5-6; D may be TRBD1 (6 bases). Germline CDR1 and CDR2: SGHDT and YYEEEE. The CDR3 has 15 residues. Trimming stripped 0 bases from V and 3 bases from J, with 12 bases between. The CDR3 DNA sequence: TGTGCCAGCAGCTTGGAATCAGGGGTCTACTATGGCTACACCTTC. It is translated as CASSLESGVYYGYTF. The full variable domain, with the rest looked up from reference TRBV5-6 and TRBJ1-2, is DAGVTQSPTHLIKTRGQQVTLRCSPKSGHDTVSWYQQALGQGPQFIFQYYEEEERQRGNFPDRFSGHQFPNYSSELNVNALLLGDSALYLCASSLESGVYYGYTFGSGTRLTVV.

The rearrangement uses TRBV29-1 and TRBJ2-1; 8 bases map to TRBD2. The CDR3 loop spans 16 amino acids. Germline-derived CDR1 and CDR2 are SQVTM and ANQGSEA. With 4 bases clipped from V and 0 bases from J, the junction kept 8 bases outside the gene matches. The CDR3 spells CSVGSLAGFSYNEQFF. CDR3 sequence (DNA): TGCAGCGTTGGTAGTCTAGCGGGCTTCTCCTACAATGAGCAGTTCTTC.

The V gene is TRBV6-1, the J gene TRBJ2-7; 10 positions match TRBD1. The CDR3 has 19 amino acids. The germline V gene encodes CDR1 MNHNS and CDR2 SASEGT. With V trimmed by 6 bases and J by 3 bases, 20 bases remained unmatched. As DNA, the CDR3 is TGTGCCAGCAGCCGGAAAGCGGCCATTTACCGGGACAGGGGCTACGAGCAGTACTTC. Its translation is CASSRKAAIYRDRGYEQYF.

This clonotype was seen many times. The rearrangement joins TRBV7-9 to TRBJ1-4, with unresolved D. This CDR3 spans 18 amino acids. Germline CDR1 reads SEHNR; CDR2 reads FQNEAQ (reference sequence). Trimming removed 4 bases at V and 2 bases at J, with 20 bases between. The CDR3 loop reads CASSSPKQVPSTNEKLFF. CDR3 sequence (DNA): TGTGCCAGCAGCTCACCGAAGCAGGTCCCTAGCACTAATGAAAAACTGTTTTTT. Variable domain in full (rest from reference TRBV7-9 and TRBJ1-4): DTGVSQNPRHKITKRGQNVTFRCDPISEHNRLYWYRQTLGQGPEFLTYFQNEAQLEKSRLLSDRFSAERPKGSFSTLEIQRTEQGDSAMYLCASSSPKQVPSTNEKLFFGSGTQLSVL.

The V gene is TRBV12-3 or TRBV12-4, the J gene TRBJ2-1, with D perhaps TRBD2 (6 bases). This CDR3 is 14 amino acids long. V lost 4 bases and J 3 bases, leaving 10 bases between the germline ends. In DNA, the CDR3 is TGTGCCAGCAGTTACCCGGGGGACTACAATGAGCAGTTCTTC. Its translation is CASSYPGDYNEQFF.

The CDR3 reads CSAHRGQETQYF. CDR3 DNA sequence: TGCAGCGCCCACAGGGGCCAAGAGACCCAGTACTTC. The chain carries TRBV29-1 and TRBJ2-5, with TRBD1 matching over 7 bases. Looked up from germline, CDR1 is SQVTM and CDR2 is ANQGSEA. The junction had 3 bases not matched to a gene; V was cut back by 7 bases and J by 1 base. The CDR3 is 12 residues long.

The chain employs TRBV7-2 and TRBJ2-2, with no clear D. CDR1 and CDR2 (germline): SGHTA, FQGNSA. V was cut by 6 bases and J by 2 bases, with 7 bases left in between. The CDR3 covers 13 residues. The CDR3 region is CASSYPNTGELFF. CDR3 nucleotides: TGTGCCAGCAGTTACCCAAACACCGGGGAGCTGTTTTTT.

The rearrangement uses TRBV27 and TRBJ1-2, with D hard to call. CDR1 MNHEY and CDR2 SMNVEV come from the germline V gene (reference sequence). Trimming took 6 bases from V and 4 from J, leaving 18 bases between them. The CDR3 totals 15 residues. The DNA of the CDR3 is TGTGCCAGCAGCCCGATGGCGCCCGAAATCTATGGCTACACCTTC. This sequence encodes CASSPMAPEIYGYTF.

The genes are TRBV27 and TRBJ2-5; D gene ambiguous. V was shortened by 3 bases and J by 5 bases, with 10 bases between the two germline ends. CDR1 and CDR2 (germline): MNHEY, SMNVEV (reference sequence). This CDR3 contains 13 residues. CDR3 in amino acids: CASSFLGAETQYF. The CDR3 DNA is TGTGCCAGCAGTTTTCTAGGTGCGGAGACCCAGTACTTC.

The chain employs TRBV20-1 and TRBJ1-2; D gene uncertain. The CDR3 is 13 residues long. Germline lookup yields CDR1 DFQATT and CDR2 SNEGSKA (reference sequence). V lost 2 bases, J lost 5 bases, and 12 bases lay in between. CDR3 bases: TGCAGTGCTAGATCTCCGACGGGATATGGCTACACCTTC. Encoded protein: CSARSPTGYGYTF.

This clonotype was found once. The CDR3 region is CAIKAGGSTDTQYF. The DNA of the CDR3 is TGTGCCATCAAAGCGGGGGGGAGCACAGATACGCAGTATTTT. This chain links TRBV12-3 or TRBV12-4 with TRBJ2-3; 10 nucleotides agree with TRBD2. The CDR3 spans 14 residues. Trimming took 10 bases from V and 0 from J; bases not matched to a gene: 4.

This clonotype has a count of ten or more. This chain joins TRBV7-6 and TRBJ2-5, with D tentatively TRBD2 (6 bases). The V end was cut by 5 bases, the J end by 5 bases, with 18 bases between. Per germline, CDR1 SGHVS and CDR2 FNYEAQ. The CDR3 totals 15 residues. The CDR3 sequence: CASSGLSTLGETQYF. DNA for the CDR3: TGTGCCAGCAGCGGACTATCCACTCTAGGGGAGACCCAGTACTTC.